This record covers a single TCR beta chain. Antigen unknown. TCRdb's copy holds only in-frame clones and misses some; the assay was immunoSEQ multiplex PCR. Of more than 2,000,000 clones in the sample, approximately 94% are singletons; the top ten hold around 0.14%. This specimen belongs to a study of shared clonotypes between healthy human individuals. Notes on the study in general: Naive CD4 clonotype sharing across several donors was approximately 5%. A small donor pool kept down the genetic and exposure-history diversity that was represented.

V was shortened by 5 bases and J by 5 bases, with 17 bases between the two germline ends. CDR1 and CDR2 from the germline V gene are SEHNR and FQNEAQ (reference sequence). The CDR3 is 15 residues long. V usage is TRBV7-9 and J usage is TRBJ2-3; D is possibly TRBD1 (7 bases). The receptor comes from a man in his late teens or twenties in good health. The sequencing sample was made of naive CD4+ T cells sorted from blood. Stated subset: CD45RA+ positively selected. The CDR3 DNA reads as TGTGCCAGCAGCCTCAGACAGGGAGGCATAGATACGCAGTATTTT. Its translation is CASSLRQGGIDTQYF.